Sequencing of this TCR beta chain was carried out in a study of OX40 agonist ivuxolimab in advanced cancers. Some clones are missing from TCRdb's copy, which holds only in-frame ones; the method was immunoSEQ multiplex PCR. The profile shows about 50,000 clones, 80% to 85% of them singletons. There are 15 residues in the CDR3. CDR1 and CDR2 from the germline V gene are SSHAT and FNYEAQ (reference sequence). V lost 2 bases to trimming and J lost 3 bases, with 12 bases between them. The clonotype comes from an adult with an advanced solid tumor such as melanoma, head and neck, liver or kidney cancer. The rearrangement uses TRBV7-7 and TRBJ2-3; D gene uncertain. The specimen was CD4+ or CD8+ T cells sorted from blood, collected in a trial of the OX40 agonist ivuxolimab. CDR3 coding DNA: TGTGCCAGCAGCTTAACACACTCTAGGACAGATACGCAGTATTTT. This gives the protein CASSLTHSRTDTQYF.